The 4 T cell receptor beta chains listed next were all sequenced from one sample in a study of radiotherapy plus CTLA-4 blockade in lung cancer. Only in-frame clones appear in the TCRdb table, and some are missing; sequencing was by immunoSEQ multiplex PCR. The data show roughly 97,000 clones, with approximately 72% seen just once and 2.5% to 3% held by the top ten. Specimen: peripheral blood, collected from a patient treated with radiotherapy plus ipilimumab. The receptor set was obtained from a human donor with non-small cell lung cancer who had a partial response to radiotherapy plus ipilimumab. Some clones in this sample may be carry-over from other donors' samples.

This chain uses TRBV7-6 with TRBJ2-7, with D unclear. The CDR3 loop spans 12 amino acids. Trimming took 1 base from V and 7 from J, leaving 8 bases between them. Germline V CDR1 and CDR2: SGHVS, FNYEAQ. CDR3: CASSLGATEQYF. The CDR3 bases are TGTGCCAGCAGCTTAGGGGCTACGGAGCAGTACTTC.

The chain uses TRBV5-1 and TRBJ1-1; unclear D gene. This CDR3 region has 11 residues. V was pared by 2 bases and J by 5 bases, with 4 bases between. Germline assignment: CDR1 SGHRS and CDR2 YFSETQ. The CDR3 here is CASSFGTEAFF. The CDR3 DNA reads TGCGCCAGCAGCTTCGGTACTGAAGCTTTCTTT.

This sequence joins TRBV29-1 and TRBJ2-5, with a weak D call TRBD1 (7 bases). CDR3 size: 14 residues. With 0 bases removed from V and 6 bases from J, the gap between germline ends came to 14 bases. The germline V gene encodes CDR1 SQVTM and CDR2 ANQGSEA. CDR3 in amino acids: CSVEEGRGAKTQYF. The CDR3 coding sequence is TGCAGCGTTGAAGAGGGCAGGGGGGCGAAGACCCAGTACTTC.

The V and J genes are TRBV9 and TRBJ2-1; the match to TRBD2 covers 14 bases. The CDR3 contains 17 residues. With V trimmed by 3 bases and J by 7 bases, 9 bases remained unmatched. Germline-derived CDR1 and CDR2 are SGDLS and YYNGEE. Written as DNA, the CDR3 is TGTGCCAGCAGCGCCGGGACTAGCGGGAGCCGGGTGAATGAGCAGTTCTTC. It encodes CASSAGTSGSRVNEQFF. The whole variable domain, remainder taken from reference TRBV9 and TRBJ2-1, is DSGVTQTPKHLITATGQRVTLRCSPRSGDLSVYWYQQSLDQGLQFLIQYYNGEERAKGNILERFSAQQFPDLHSELNLSSLELGDSALYFCASSAGTSGSRVNEQFFGPGTRLTVL.